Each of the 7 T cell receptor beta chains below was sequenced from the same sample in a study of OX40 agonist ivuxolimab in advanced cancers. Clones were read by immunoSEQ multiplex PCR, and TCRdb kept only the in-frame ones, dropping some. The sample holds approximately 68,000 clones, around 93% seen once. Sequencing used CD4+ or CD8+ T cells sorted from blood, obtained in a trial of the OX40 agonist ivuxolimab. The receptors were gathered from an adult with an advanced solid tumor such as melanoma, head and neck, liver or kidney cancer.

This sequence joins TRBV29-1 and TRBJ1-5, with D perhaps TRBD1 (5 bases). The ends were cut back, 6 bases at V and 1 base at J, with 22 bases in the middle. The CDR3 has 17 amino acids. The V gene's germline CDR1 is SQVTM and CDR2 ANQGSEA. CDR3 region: CSVPTEGLMLSNQPQHF. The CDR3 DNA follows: TGCAGCGTCCCAACGGAGGGACTTATGTTAAGCAATCAGCCCCAGCATTTT.

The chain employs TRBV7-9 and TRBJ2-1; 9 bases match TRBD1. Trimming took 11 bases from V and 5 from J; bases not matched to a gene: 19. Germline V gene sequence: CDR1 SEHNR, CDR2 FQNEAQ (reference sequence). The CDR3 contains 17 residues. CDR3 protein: CAGWTGDRSGAHNEQFF. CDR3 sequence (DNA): TGTGCCGGATGGACAGGGGATCGTTCCGGGGCCCACAATGAGCAGTTCTTC.

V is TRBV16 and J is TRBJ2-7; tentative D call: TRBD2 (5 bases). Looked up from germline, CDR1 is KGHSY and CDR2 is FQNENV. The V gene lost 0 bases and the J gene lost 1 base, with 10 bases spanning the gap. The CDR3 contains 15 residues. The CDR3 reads CASSQSHGNSYEQYF. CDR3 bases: TGTGCCAGCAGCCAATCGCACGGGAATTCCTACGAGCAGTACTTC.

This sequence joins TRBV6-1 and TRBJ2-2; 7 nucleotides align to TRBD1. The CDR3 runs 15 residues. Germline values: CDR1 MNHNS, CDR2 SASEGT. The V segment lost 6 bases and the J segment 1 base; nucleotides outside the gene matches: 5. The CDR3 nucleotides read TGTGCCAGCAGCCCTGGACAGGAGAACACCGGGGAGCTGTTTTTT. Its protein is CASSPGQENTGELFF.

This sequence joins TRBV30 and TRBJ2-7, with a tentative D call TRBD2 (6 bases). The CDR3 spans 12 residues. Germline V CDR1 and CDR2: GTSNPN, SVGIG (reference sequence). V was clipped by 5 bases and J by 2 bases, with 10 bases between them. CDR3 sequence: CAWGGGAYEQYF. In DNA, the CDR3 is TGTGCCTGGGGTGGCGGGGCCTACGAGCAGTACTTC.

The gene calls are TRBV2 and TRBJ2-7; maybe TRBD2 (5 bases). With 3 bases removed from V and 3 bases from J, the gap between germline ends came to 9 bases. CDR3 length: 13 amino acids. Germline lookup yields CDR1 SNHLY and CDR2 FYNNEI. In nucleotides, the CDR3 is TGTGCCAGCAGTGACGGGGTAATCTACGAGCAGTACTTC. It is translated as CASSDGVIYEQYF.

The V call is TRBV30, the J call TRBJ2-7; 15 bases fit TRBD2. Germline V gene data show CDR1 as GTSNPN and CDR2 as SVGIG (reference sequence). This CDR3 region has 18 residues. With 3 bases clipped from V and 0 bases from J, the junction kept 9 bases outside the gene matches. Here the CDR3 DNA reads TGTGCCTGGAGGCCGCCCGGGACTAGCGGGGGGAGCTCCTACGAGCAGTACTTC. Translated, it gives CAWRPPGTSGGSSYEQYF. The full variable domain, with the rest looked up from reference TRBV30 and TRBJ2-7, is SQTIHQWPATLVQPVGSPLSLECTVEGTSNPNLYWYRQAAGRGLQLLFYSVGIGQISSEVPQNLSASRPQDRQFILSSKKLLLSDSGFYLCAWRPPGTSGGSSYEQYFGPGTRLTVT.